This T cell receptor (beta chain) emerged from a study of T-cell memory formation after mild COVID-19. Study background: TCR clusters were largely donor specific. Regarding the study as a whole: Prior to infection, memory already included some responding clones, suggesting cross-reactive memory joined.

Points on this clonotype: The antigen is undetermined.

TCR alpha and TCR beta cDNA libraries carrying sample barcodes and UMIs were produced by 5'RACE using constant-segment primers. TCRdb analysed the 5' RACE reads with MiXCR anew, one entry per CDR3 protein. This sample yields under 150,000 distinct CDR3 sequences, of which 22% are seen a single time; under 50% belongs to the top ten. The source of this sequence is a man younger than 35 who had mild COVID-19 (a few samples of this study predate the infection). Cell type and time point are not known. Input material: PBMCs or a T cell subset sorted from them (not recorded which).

CDR3 region: CASRRSDRQETQYF. As DNA, the CDR3 is TGTGCCAGCAGGCGATCCGACAGGCAAGAGACCCAGTACTTC. V is TRBV12-3 or TRBV12-4 and J is TRBJ2-5; possible D gene TRBD1, 6 bases. CDR3 size: 14 residues. V was cut by 6 bases and J by 2 bases, with 13 bases left in between.